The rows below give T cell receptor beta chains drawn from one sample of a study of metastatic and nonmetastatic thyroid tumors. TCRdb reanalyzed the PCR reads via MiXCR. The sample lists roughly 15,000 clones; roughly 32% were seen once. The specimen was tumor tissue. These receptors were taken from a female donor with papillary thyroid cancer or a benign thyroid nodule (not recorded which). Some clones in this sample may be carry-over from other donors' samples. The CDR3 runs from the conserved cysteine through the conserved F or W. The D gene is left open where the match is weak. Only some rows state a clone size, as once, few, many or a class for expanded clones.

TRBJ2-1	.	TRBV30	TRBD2	CASSVASGGAGVYNEQFF	TGTGCCAGTAGTGTAGCCAGCGGGGGGGCCGGAGTCTACAATGAGCAGTTCTTC
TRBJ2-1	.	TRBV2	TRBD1	CASSWTGGNEQFF	TGTGCCAGCAGCTGGACAGGGGGCAATGAGCAGTTCTTC
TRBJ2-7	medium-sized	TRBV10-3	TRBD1	CAIRGQGGLEQYF	TGTGCCATCAGAGGACAGGGGGGACTCGAGCAGTACTTC
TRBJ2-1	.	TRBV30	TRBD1	CAWSLGTAHNEQFF	TGTGCCTGGTCCCTCGGGACAGCCCACAATGAGCAGTTCTTC
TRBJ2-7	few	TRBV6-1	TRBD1	CASSGLLGQVSYEQYF	TGTGCCAGCAGTGGACTCCTCGGACAGGTCTCCTACGAGCAGTACTTC
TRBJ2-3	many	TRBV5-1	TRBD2	CASSSGLAGPGADTQYF	TGCGCCAGCAGCTCCGGACTAGCGGGGCCCGGGGCAGATACGCAGTATTTT
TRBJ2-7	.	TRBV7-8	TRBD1	CASSPRDRDYEQYF	TGTGCCAGCAGCCCCCGGGACAGGGATTACGAGCAGTACTTC
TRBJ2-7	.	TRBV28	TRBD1	CASSSPGQGSGYEQYF	TGTGCCAGCAGTTCACCGGGACAGGGCAGCGGGTACGAGCAGTACTTC
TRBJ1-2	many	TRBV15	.	CATSKGEGYGYTF	TGTGCCACCAGCAAAGGGGAAGGGTATGGCTACACCTTC
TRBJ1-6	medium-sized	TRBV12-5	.	CASGPGGYNSPLHF	TGTGCTAGTGGCCCGGGGGGGTATAATTCACCCCTCCACTTT
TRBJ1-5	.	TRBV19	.	CASSRGNQPQHF	TGTGCCAGTAGTCGGGGCAATCAGCCCCAGCATTTT
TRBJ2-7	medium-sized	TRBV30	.	CAWSRGRYEQYF	TGTGCCTGGAGCAGGGGTCGGTACGAGCAGTACTTC
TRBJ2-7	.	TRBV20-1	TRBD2	CSASSSGRPSYEQYF	TGCAGTGCTTCTTCTAGCGGGAGGCCCTCCTACGAGCAGTACTTC
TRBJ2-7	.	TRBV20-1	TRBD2	CSALRTSGSGEQYF	TGCAGTGCTCTAAGGACTAGCGGGAGTGGGGAGCAGTACTTC
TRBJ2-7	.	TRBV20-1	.	CSARLESSYEQYF	TGCAGTGCCAGACTAGAGAGCTCCTACGAGCAGTACTTC
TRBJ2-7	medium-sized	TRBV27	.	CASSGIDEQYF	TGTGCCAGCAGTGGAATTGACGAGCAGTACTTC
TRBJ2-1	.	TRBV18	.	CASSPEAYNEQFF	TGTGCCAGCTCACCGGAAGCCTACAATGAGCAGTTCTTC
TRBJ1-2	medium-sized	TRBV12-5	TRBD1	CASGLGDRGGDGYTF	TGTGCTAGTGGTTTGGGGGACAGGGGAGGCGATGGCTACACCTTC
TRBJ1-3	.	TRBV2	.	CASSVGLRYSGNTIYF	TGTGCCAGCAGTGTCGGCCTTCGCTACTCTGGAAACACCATATATTTT
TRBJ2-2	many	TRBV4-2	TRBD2	CASSTELAGPKKITGELFF	TGTGCCAGCAGCACGGAACTAGCGGGGCCGAAGAAAATAACCGGGGAGCTGTTTTTT
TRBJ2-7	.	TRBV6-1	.	CASSTRRIGRMDEQYF	TGTGCCAGCAGTACGAGGAGAATTGGCAGGATGGACGAGCAGTACTTC
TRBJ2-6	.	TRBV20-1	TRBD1	CSAQGTDGANVLTF	TGCAGTGCCCAGGGGACAGATGGGGCCAACGTCCTGACTTTC
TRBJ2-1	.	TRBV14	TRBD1	CASSQNPGQGPKEQFF	TGTGCCAGCAGCCAGAATCCGGGACAGGGGCCGAAAGAGCAGTTCTTC
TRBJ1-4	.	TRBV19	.	CASRLVATNEKLFF	TGTGCCAGTAGGTTGGTTGCAACTAATGAAAAACTGTTTTTT
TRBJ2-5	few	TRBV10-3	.	CAISEAGIGETQYF	TGTGCCATCAGTGAGGCGGGGATCGGGGAGACCCAGTACTTC
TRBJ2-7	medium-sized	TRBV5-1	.	CASSTGTYEQYF	TGCGCCAGCAGCACCGGGACATACGAGCAGTACTTC